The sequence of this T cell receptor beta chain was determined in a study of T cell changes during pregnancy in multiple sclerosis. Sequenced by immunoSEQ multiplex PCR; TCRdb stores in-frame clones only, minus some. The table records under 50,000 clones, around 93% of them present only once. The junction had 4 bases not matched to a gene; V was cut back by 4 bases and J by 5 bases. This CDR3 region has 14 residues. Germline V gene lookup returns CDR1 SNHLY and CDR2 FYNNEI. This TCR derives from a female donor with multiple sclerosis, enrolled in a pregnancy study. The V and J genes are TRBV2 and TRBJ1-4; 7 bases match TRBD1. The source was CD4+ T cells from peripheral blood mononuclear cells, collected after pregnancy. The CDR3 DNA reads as TGTGCCAGCAGTGTTAGGGGACAGAATGAAAAACTGTTTTTT. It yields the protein CASSVRGQNEKLFF.